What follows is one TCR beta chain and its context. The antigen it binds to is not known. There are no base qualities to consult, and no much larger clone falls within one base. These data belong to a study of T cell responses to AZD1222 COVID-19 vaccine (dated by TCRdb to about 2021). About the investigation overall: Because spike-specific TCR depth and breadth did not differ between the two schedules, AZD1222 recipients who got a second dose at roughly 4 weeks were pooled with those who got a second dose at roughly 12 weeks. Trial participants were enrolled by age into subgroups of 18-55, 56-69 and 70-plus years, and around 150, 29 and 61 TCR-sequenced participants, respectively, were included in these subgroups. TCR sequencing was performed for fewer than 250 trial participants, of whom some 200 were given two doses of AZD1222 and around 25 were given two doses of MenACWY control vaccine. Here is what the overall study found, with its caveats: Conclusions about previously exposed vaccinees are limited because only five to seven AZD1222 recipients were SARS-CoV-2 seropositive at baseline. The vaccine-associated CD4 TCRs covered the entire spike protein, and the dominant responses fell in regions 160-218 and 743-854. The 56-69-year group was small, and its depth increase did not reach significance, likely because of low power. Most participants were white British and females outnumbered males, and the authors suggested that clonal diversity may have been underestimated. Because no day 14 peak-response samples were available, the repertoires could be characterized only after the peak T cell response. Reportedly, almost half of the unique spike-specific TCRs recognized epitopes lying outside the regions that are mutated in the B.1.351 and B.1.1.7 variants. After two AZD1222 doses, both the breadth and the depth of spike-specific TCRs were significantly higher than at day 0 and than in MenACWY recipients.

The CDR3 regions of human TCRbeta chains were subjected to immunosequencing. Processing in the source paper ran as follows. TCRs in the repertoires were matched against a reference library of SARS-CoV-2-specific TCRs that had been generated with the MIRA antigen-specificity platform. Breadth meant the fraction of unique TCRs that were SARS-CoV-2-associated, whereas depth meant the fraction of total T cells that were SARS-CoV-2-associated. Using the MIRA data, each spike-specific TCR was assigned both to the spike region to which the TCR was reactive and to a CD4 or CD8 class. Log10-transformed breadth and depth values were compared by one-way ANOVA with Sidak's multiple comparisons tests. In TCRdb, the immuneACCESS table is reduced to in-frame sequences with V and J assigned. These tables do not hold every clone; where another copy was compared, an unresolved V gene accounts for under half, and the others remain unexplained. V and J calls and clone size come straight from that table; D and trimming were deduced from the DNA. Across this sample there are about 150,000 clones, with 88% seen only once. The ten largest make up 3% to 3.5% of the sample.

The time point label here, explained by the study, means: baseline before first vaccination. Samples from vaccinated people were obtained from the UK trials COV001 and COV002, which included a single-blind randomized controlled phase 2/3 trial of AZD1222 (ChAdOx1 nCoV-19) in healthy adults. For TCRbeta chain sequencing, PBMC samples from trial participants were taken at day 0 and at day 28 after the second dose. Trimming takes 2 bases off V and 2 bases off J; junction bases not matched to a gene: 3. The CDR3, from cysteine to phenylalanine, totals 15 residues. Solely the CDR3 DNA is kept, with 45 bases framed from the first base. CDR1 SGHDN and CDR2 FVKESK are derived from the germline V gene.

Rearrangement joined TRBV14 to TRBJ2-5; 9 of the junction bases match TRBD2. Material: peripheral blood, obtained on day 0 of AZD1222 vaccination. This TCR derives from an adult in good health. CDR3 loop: CASSQLAGRQETQYF. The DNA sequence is TGTGCCAGCAGCCAACTAGCGGGGAGGCAAGAGACCCAGTACTTC.